This is a list of T cell receptor beta chains from one sample in a study of human T cells and chemical hapten exposure. In TCRdb, the RACE reads were re-called with MiXCR into one record per CDR3 protein. This sample has roughly 120,000 distinct CDR3 sequences; roughly an eighth occur once, and the top ten carry about 0.85%. The material sequenced was whole blood, taken in connection with sensitization to the hapten diphenylcyclopropenone (DPC). These receptors came from a man aged 18 to 29 with alopecia areata. Some clones in this sample may be carry-over from other donors' samples. CDR3s include the opening cysteine and the closing phenylalanine or tryptophan. Each record gives: J gene, D gene, clone size, V gene, CDR3 protein, CDR3 DNA. A D gene is named only where the DNA matches it firmly. The size field is filled for only some rows; it gives once, few, many or a size class.

j_call: TRBJ1-2; d_call: NA; clone_size: NA; v_call: TRBV29-1; cdr3_aa: CSVTQGYYGYTF; cdr3_nt: TGCAGCGTCACACAGGGATACTATGGCTACACCTTC
j_call: TRBJ1-4; d_call: NA; clone_size: NA; v_call: TRBV7-9; cdr3_aa: CASSSQDGTYDEKLFF; cdr3_nt: TGTGCCAGCAGCTCACAAGACGGGACATACGATGAAAAACTGTTTTTT
j_call: TRBJ1-1; d_call: TRBD1; clone_size: few; v_call: TRBV18; cdr3_aa: CASSPVPTGNTEAFF; cdr3_nt: TGTGCCAGCTCACCCGTTCCGACAGGGAATACTGAAGCTTTCTTT
j_call: TRBJ2-3; d_call: TRBD2; clone_size: NA; v_call: TRBV7-9; cdr3_aa: CASSLGAGGATDTQYF; cdr3_nt: TGTGCCAGCAGCTTAGGCGCCGGGGGGGCAACAGATACGCAGTATTTT
j_call: TRBJ1-1; d_call: NA; clone_size: few; v_call: TRBV7-9; cdr3_aa: CASSFERRTEAFF; cdr3_nt: TGTGCCAGCAGCTTTGAACGGAGGACTGAAGCTTTCTTT
j_call: TRBJ1-2; d_call: NA; clone_size: few; v_call: TRBV12-3/TRBV12-4; cdr3_aa: CASSYARPYGYTF; cdr3_nt: TGTGCCAGCAGTTACGCAAGGCCGTATGGCTACACCTTC
j_call: TRBJ2-3; d_call: NA; clone_size: NA; v_call: TRBV3-1; cdr3_aa: CASEVTGSDTQYF; cdr3_nt: TGTGCCAGCGAAGTCACGGGGTCAGATACGCAGTATTTT
j_call: TRBJ2-1; d_call: NA; clone_size: NA; v_call: TRBV6-1; cdr3_aa: CASSYSGVLVLNEQFF; cdr3_nt: TGTGCCAGCAGTTATTCAGGGGTTCTGGTGTTAAATGAGCAGTTCTTC
j_call: TRBJ2-5; d_call: NA; clone_size: few; v_call: TRBV7-3; cdr3_aa: CASSLMGGGETQYF; cdr3_nt: TGTGCCAGCAGCTTAATGGGGGGCGGCGAGACCCAGTACTTC
j_call: TRBJ2-7; d_call: NA; clone_size: few; v_call: TRBV7-9; cdr3_aa: CASSVVGDEQYF; cdr3_nt: TGTGCCAGCAGCGTGGTGGGGGACGAGCAGTACTTC
j_call: TRBJ1-6; d_call: TRBD1; clone_size: NA; v_call: TRBV7-6; cdr3_aa: CASGTGWNSPLHF; cdr3_nt: TGTGCCAGCGGGACAGGGTGGAATTCACCCCTCCACTTT
j_call: TRBJ1-5; d_call: NA; clone_size: NA; v_call: TRBV29-1; cdr3_aa: CSVVTSSNQPQHF; cdr3_nt: TGCAGCGTTGTGACTTCTTCCAATCAGCCCCAGCATTTT
j_call: TRBJ2-1; d_call: NA; clone_size: many; v_call: TRBV7-6; cdr3_aa: CASSLVTDAYNEQFF; cdr3_nt: TGTGCCAGCAGCTTAGTGACAGATGCCTACAATGAGCAGTTCTTC
j_call: TRBJ2-5; d_call: TRBD1; clone_size: NA; v_call: TRBV5-6; cdr3_aa: CASSLGQGEGETQYF; cdr3_nt: TGTGCCAGCAGCTTGGGACAGGGGGAGGGAGAGACCCAGTACTTC
j_call: TRBJ2-1; d_call: NA; clone_size: many; v_call: TRBV6-2/TRBV6-3; cdr3_aa: CASSYSNRATYNEQFF; cdr3_nt: TGTGCCAGCAGTTACTCGAACAGGGCAACCTACAATGAGCAGTTCTTC
j_call: TRBJ2-1; d_call: NA; clone_size: NA; v_call: TRBV11-2; cdr3_aa: CASSEVTGHIYNEQFF; cdr3_nt: TGTGCCAGCAGCGAAGTAACGGGACACATCTACAATGAGCAGTTCTTC
j_call: TRBJ1-1; d_call: TRBD1; clone_size: NA; v_call: TRBV4-1; cdr3_aa: CASSPLTGTNTEAFF; cdr3_nt: TGCGCCAGCAGCCCCTTGACAGGGACGAACACTGAAGCTTTCTTT
j_call: TRBJ2-6; d_call: TRBD1; clone_size: many; v_call: TRBV7-3; cdr3_aa: CASSLKSVQQGAFRSGANVLTF; cdr3_nt: TGTGCCAGCAGCTTAAAGAGCGTACAGCAGGGGGCCTTTCGCTCTGGGGCCAACGTCCTGACTTTC
j_call: TRBJ2-6; d_call: TRBD1; clone_size: NA; v_call: TRBV27; cdr3_aa: CASTLQGRQTGANVLTF; cdr3_nt: TGTGCCAGCACCTTACAGGGGCGCCAGACTGGGGCCAACGTCCTGACTTTC
j_call: TRBJ2-1; d_call: NA; clone_size: NA; v_call: TRBV13; cdr3_aa: CASSYRDTHNEQFF; cdr3_nt: TGTGCCAGCAGCTACCGGGACACTCACAATGAGCAGTTCTTC
j_call: TRBJ2-3; d_call: NA; clone_size: few; v_call: TRBV12-3/TRBV12-4; cdr3_aa: CASKLLGLDTQYF; cdr3_nt: TGTGCCAGCAAATTACTAGGCCTAGATACGCAGTATTTT
j_call: TRBJ2-7; d_call: NA; clone_size: NA; v_call: TRBV12-3/TRBV12-4; cdr3_aa: CASSRTASYEQYF; cdr3_nt: TGTGCCAGCAGTAGGACAGCCAGCTACGAGCAGTACTTC
j_call: TRBJ2-3; d_call: TRBD1; clone_size: NA; v_call: TRBV19; cdr3_aa: CASKGQNTDTQYF; cdr3_nt: TGTGCCAGTAAGGGACAGAACACAGATACGCAGTATTTT
j_call: TRBJ2-3; d_call: NA; clone_size: few; v_call: TRBV7-6; cdr3_aa: CASSSTGRGDTQYF; cdr3_nt: TGTGCCAGCAGCTCAACAGGGAGAGGAGATACGCAGTATTTT